The T cell receptor (beta chain) under discussion was sequenced for a study of beta chain features in type 1 diabetes listed by TCRdb under 2018. About the investigation overall: Patients and healthy donors did not differ in mean age, gender distribution, total cell number or subset yield. Across all samples, around 99 million sorted cells were examined, and cell number per subset correlated strongly with RNA yield. The study compared TCRB repertoires of sorted circulating CD4+ T cell subsets between recently diagnosed type 1 diabetes patients and matched healthy donors. Regulatory and stem cell-like memory subsets were obtained from only 8 patients and roughly eight healthy donors, while naive and central memory subsets were obtained from all 30 or so donors. Broad study findings and their caveats: At VDJ recombination sites, patients with type 1 diabetes made fewer insertions and deleted more nucleotides, a pattern implying thymic rearrangement abnormalities. Shorter templates might be favored by PCR, yet because patient and control samples were amplified and corrected together, any such skew would affect both groups equally. Naive, central memory and regulatory TCRB repertoires appeared to be more alike among patients than among healthy donors. Because cDNA was sequenced instead of genomic DNA, highly expressing activated cells could be over-represented, though the groups showed no difference in activation or CD3 levels. In all four CD4+ subsets, TCRB CDR3 length was moderately but significantly shorter in type 1 diabetes patients. Because small numbers of individuals were included in the HLA sub-analyses, any influence of HLA type on TCRB rearrangement was left unresolved.

About this clone itself: Its binding antigen is unknown. No clone much larger than this one lies a single base away; base qualities are absent.

From each donor, a single peripheral blood sample of approximately 120 mL on average was drawn into heparinised tubes. A BD FACSAria II and a panel including CD45RO, CCR7, CD25, CD127, CD95 and CD27 were used to sort naive, central memory, regulatory and stem cell-like memory CD4+ T cells. Purity was above 95% for every sorted population. PBMCs were isolated immediately by Lymphoprep density gradient centrifugation and stained directly without culture. So that batch effects would be minimized, each experiment stained and sorted samples in pairs, pairing one healthy donor with one patient. Including cysteine and phenylalanine, the CDR3 has 15 amino acids. The read is trimmed to its CDR3 DNA, 45 bases read in frame from base 1. The CDR1 and CDR2 encoded by the germline V gene (reference sequence) are PRHDT and FYEKMQ. A distance of 19 bases separates the germline ends of V and J, which lose 10 bases and 0 bases respectively.

The High Capacity cDNA Reverse Transcription Kit was used to reverse transcribe all of the isolated RNA, meaning that expressed TCRB transcripts were what got sequenced. Deep immunoSEQ sequencing was applied to naive, central memory and regulatory T cell samples, giving an average of approximately 3.8 million total reads per sample. Sorted cells were lysed in RLT buffer, and RNA was extracted using DNase-treated RNeasy Micro or Mini kits according to cell number. Each cell subset was processed on its own to prevent cross-contamination, while patient and healthy donor samples were processed together. Using the immunoSEQ multiplex PCR, TCRB sequences were amplified from cDNA into 87-bp fragments spanning the CDR3 region. Sequencing of the amplicons was done on the Illumina HiSeq platform. Per the source publication's procedure: Synthetic template baselines were used to correct PCR bias computationally, reads within Hamming distance 2 were collapsed, and singletons that could not be merged were discarded. Reads were aligned to IMGT to assign V, D and J genes, CDR3 length, and insertions or deletions at six rearrangement sites. Within each subset, clonotype counts were normalized to the number of sorted cells before true diversity and Gini coefficients were calculated with the tcR R package. Repertoire sharing was quantified using the overlap coefficient calculated on TCRB nucleotide sequences. Out-of-frame TCRB sequences from naive cells were analyzed to stand in for the pre-selection repertoire. Held by TCRdb, this immuneACCESS table contains in-frame sequences only and omits some clones. Under half of the omission traces to an unresolved V gene where checked; the cause of the rest is unknown. That table gives V, J and clone size, and the DNA gave D and trimming. The table for this sample lists roughly 240,000 clones; about 23% of them were counted only once. About 0.012% of the sample is taken by the ten largest.

This clonotype was sampled from a woman aged 25 to 45 with type 1 diabetes. The specimen was naive CD4+ T cells from blood. Read against the paper, the sample's cell subset or site label means: true naive CD4+ T cells. The sequence links TRBV13 to TRBJ2-7; matching of 5 bases hints at TRBD2 as the D gene. The nucleotides read TGTGCCACCGGCGGTGGCGGGTTCAGCTCCTACGAGCAGTACTTC. It encodes CATGGGGFSSYEQYF.